One and the same sample provided the 7 T cell receptor beta chains below, sequenced in a study of long-term antiretroviral therapy in people with HIV. The libraries were made with immunoSEQ v3.0 at survey level. Assay: immunoSEQ multiplex PCR; the TCRdb copy retains only in-frame clones and omits some. Of 20,000 to 25,000 clones listed, around 79% are singletons. The sample was unsorted PBMCs, taken 1.2 years after starting antiretroviral therapy. These receptors all come from a woman in her thirties or forties with HIV.

By its share, this clone is medium-sized. The chain uses TRBV19 and TRBJ1-4, with D hard to call. Germline CDR1 and CDR2: LNHDA and SQIVND (reference sequence). This CDR3 is built from 11 residues. Trimming shortened V by 3 bases and J by 6 bases, and 2 bases separated the two germline ends. The DNA of the CDR3 is TGTGCCAGTAGTATCGATGAAAAACTGTTTTTT. Translated: CASSIDEKLFF.

The chain is built from TRBV5-4 and TRBJ1-6; no firm D call. Between the trimmed V and J ends, which lost 1 base and 8 bases, there was a span of 7 bases. The CDR3 contains 13 residues. Per germline, CDR1 SGHNT and CDR2 YYREEE (reference sequence). The chain's CDR3 is CASSLFQYSPLHF. The DNA of the CDR3 is TGTGCCAGCAGCTTGTTCCAATATTCACCCCTCCACTTT.

The chain is built from TRBV6-5 and TRBJ1-6; 9 bases map to TRBD1. Trimming cost V 8 bases and J 10 bases; bases outside gene matches: 6. This CDR3 contains 13 residues. Germline V CDR1 and CDR2: MNHEY, SVGAGI. CDR3 DNA: TGTGCCAGCGGACAGGGGCTTCGATCACCCCTCCACTTT. Translating gives CASGQGLRSPLHF.

The rearrangement uses TRBV2 and TRBJ2-5, with D possibly matching TRBD1 (5 bases). CDR3 size: 14 residues. Trimming took off 8 bases at V and 1 base at J, with 14 bases between the two ends. Germline-derived CDR1 and CDR2 are SNHLY and FYNNEI. CDR3 protein: CASVQGQGQETQYF. CDR3 in DNA: TGTGCCAGCGTTCAGGGTCAGGGCCAAGAGACCCAGTACTTC.

CDR3 coding DNA: TGTGCCTGGATGGGACAGGGGAGTGGCTACACCTTC. Translation: CAWMGQGSGYTF. J is TRBJ1-2 and V is TRBV30; the match to TRBD1 covers 10 bases. The CDR3 has 12 amino acids. Germline CDR1 GTSNPN, CDR2 SVGIG (reference sequence). The V segment lost 4 bases and the J segment 7 bases; nucleotides outside the gene matches: 3. Full variable domain (outside the CDR3, taken from reference TRBV30 and TRBJ1-2): SQTIHQWPATLVQPVGSPLSLECTVEGTSNPNLYWYRQAAGRGLQLLFYSVGIGQISSEVPQNLSASRPQDRQFILSSKKLLLSDSGFYLCAWMGQGSGYTFGSGTRLTVV.

The table lists this clone with a count of one. The rearrangement links TRBV4-3 to TRBJ1-6; 8 bases line up with TRBD1. The CDR3 spans 15 residues. In germline, CDR1 is LGHNA, CDR2 YSLEER. J lost 7 bases, V lost 0 bases, and 2 bases had no gene match. CDR3 DNA sequence: TGCGCCAGCAGCCAAGATACAGGGGGAAATTCACCCCTCCACTTT. This codes for CASSQDTGGNSPLHF.

The CDR3 reads CASSVGVSGQIMASDSYNEQFF. For the CDR3, the DNA is TGTGCCAGCAGCGTAGGCGTGAGTGGACAGATAATGGCTAGCGACTCCTACAATGAGCAGTTCTTC. The chain links TRBV9 to TRBJ2-1, with D perhaps assigned TRBD1 or TRBD2 (6 bases each). V dropped 0 bases and J dropped 0 bases, with 28 bases sitting between them. This CDR3 spans 22 amino acids. In germline, CDR1 is SGDLS, CDR2 YYNGEE.